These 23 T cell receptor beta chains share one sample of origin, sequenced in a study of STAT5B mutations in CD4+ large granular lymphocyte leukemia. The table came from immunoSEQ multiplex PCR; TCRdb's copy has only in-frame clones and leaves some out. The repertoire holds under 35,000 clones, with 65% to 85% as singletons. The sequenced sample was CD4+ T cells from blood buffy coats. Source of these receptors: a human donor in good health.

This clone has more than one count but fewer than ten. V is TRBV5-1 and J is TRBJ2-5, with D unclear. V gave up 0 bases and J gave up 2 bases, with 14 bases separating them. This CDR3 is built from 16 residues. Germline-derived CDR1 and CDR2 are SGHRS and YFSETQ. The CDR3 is CASSLAISVGQETQYF. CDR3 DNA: TGCGCCAGCAGCTTGGCCATATCGGTTGGACAAGAGACCCAGTACTTC.

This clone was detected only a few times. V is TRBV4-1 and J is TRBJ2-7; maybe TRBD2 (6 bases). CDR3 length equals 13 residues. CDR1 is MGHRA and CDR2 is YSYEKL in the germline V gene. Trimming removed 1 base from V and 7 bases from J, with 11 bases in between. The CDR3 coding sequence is TGCGCCAGCAGCCAAGCCGAACGGGGGGAGCAGTACTTC. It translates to CASSQAERGEQYF.

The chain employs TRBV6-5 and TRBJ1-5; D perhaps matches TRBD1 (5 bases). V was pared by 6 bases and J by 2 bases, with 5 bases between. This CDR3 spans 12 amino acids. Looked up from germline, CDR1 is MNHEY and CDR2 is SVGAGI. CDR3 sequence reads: CASRQGNQPQHF. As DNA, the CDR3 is TGTGCCAGCAGACAGGGCAATCAGCCCCAGCATTTT.

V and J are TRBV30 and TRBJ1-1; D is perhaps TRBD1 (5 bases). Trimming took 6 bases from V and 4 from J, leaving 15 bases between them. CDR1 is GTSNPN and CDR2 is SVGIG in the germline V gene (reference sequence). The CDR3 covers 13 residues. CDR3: CACPIQGGTEAFF. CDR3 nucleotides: TGTGCCTGCCCGATTCAGGGCGGCACTGAAGCTTTCTTT.

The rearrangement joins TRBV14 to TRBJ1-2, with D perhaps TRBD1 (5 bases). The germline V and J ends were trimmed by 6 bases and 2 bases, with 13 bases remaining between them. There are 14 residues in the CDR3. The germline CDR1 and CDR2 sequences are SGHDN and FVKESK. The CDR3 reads CASRGEGPNYGYTF. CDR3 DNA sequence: TGTGCCAGCAGAGGCGAGGGGCCGAACTATGGCTACACCTTC.

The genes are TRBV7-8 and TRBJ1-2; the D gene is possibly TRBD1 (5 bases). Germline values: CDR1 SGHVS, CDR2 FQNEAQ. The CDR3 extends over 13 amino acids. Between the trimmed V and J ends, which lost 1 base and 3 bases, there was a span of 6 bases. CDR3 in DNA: TGTGCCAGCAGCTTAGGGGGGGACTATGGCTACACCTTC. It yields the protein CASSLGGDYGYTF.

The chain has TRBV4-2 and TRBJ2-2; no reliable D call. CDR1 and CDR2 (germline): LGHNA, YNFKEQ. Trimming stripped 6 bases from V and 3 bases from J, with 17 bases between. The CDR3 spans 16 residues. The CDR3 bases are TGTGCCAGCAGTCCCGGCGCAGGTCTCTACACCGGGGAGCTGTTTTTT. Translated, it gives CASSPGAGLYTGELFF.

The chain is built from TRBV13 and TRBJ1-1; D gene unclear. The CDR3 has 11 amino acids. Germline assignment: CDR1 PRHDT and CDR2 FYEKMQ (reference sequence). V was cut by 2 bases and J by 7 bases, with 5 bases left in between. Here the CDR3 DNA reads TGTGCCAGCAGCTTAATCCGTGAAGCTTTCTTT. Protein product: CASSLIREAFF.

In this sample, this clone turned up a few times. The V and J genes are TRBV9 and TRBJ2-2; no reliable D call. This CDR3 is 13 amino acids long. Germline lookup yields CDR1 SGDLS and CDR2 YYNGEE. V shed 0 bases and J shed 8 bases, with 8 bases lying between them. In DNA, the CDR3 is TGTGCCAGCAGCGTAGGCTCTACTGGGGAGCTGTTTTTT. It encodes CASSVGSTGELFF.

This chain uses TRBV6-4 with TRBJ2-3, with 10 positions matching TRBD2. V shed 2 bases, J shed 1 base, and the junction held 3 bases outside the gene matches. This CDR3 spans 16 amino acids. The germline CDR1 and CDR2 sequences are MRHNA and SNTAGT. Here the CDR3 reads CASSDAGTSGTDTQYF. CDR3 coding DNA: TGTGCCAGCAGTGACGCCGGGACTAGCGGCACAGATACGCAGTATTTT.

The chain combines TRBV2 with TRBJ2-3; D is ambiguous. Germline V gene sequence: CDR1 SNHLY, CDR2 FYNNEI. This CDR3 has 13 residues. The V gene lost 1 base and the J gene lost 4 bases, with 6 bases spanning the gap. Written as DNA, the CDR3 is TGTGCCAGCAGTGAAGATAGGGCAGATACGCAGTATTTT. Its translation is CASSEDRADTQYF.

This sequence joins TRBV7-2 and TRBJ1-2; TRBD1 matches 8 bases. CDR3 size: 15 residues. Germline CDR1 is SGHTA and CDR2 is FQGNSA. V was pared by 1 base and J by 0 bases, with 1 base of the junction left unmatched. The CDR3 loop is CASSLGTGSNYGYTF. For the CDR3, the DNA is TGTGCCAGCAGCTTAGGGACAGGGTCTAACTATGGCTACACCTTC.

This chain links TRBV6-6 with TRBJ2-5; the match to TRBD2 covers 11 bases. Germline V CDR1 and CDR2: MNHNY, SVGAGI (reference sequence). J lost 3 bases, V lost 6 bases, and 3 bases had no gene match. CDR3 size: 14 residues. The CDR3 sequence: CASRPTSGKETQYF. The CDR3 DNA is TGTGCCAGCAGACCGACTAGCGGGAAAGAGACCCAGTACTTC.

The CDR3 protein is CASKNRGPYGYTF. CDR3 nucleotides: TGTGCCAGCAAAAACAGGGGGCCCTATGGCTACACCTTC. The chain joins TRBV6-5 to TRBJ1-2; TRBD1 agrees at 9 bases. CDR1 and CDR2 (germline): MNHEY, SVGAGI. The J segment lost 4 bases and the V segment lost 7 bases, leaving 4 bases of the junction unmatched. This CDR3 contains 13 residues.

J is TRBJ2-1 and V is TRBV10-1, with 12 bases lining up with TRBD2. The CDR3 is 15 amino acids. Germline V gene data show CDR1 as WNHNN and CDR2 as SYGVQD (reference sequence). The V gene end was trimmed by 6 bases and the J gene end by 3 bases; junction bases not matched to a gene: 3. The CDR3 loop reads CASSMTSGSYNEQFF. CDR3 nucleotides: TGCGCCAGCAGCATGACTAGCGGGAGCTACAATGAGCAGTTCTTC.

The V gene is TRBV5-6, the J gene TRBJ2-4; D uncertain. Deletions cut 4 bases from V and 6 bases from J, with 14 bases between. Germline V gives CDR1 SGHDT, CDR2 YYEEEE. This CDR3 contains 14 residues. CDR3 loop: CASSMAVLGNIQYF. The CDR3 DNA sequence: TGTGCCAGCAGCATGGCCGTCCTCGGAAACATTCAGTACTTC.

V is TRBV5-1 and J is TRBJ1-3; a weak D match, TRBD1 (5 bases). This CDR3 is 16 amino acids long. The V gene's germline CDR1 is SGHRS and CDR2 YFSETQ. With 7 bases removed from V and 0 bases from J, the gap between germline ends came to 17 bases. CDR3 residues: CASQVTGANSGNTIYF. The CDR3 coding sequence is TGCGCCAGCCAGGTGACCGGGGCCAACTCTGGAAACACCATATATTTT. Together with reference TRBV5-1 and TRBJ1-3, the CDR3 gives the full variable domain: KAGVTQTPRYLIKTRGQQVTLSCSPISGHRSVSWYQQTPGQGLQFLFEYFSETQRNKGNFPGRFSGRQFSNSRSEMNVSTLELGDSALYLCASQVTGANSGNTIYFGEGSWLTVV.

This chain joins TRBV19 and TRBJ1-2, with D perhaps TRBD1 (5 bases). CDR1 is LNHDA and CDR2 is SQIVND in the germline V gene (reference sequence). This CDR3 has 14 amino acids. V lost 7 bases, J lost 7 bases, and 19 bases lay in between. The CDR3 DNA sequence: TGTGCCAGTACCACTAACGGGGGGAAAGGTGGCTACACCTTC. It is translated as CASTTNGGKGGYTF.

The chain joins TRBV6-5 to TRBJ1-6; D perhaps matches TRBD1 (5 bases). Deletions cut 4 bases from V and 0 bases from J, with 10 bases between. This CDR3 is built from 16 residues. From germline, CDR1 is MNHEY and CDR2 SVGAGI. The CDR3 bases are TGTGCCAGCAGTTCGGACATTAGCTCCTATAATTCACCCCTCCACTTT. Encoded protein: CASSSDISSYNSPLHF.

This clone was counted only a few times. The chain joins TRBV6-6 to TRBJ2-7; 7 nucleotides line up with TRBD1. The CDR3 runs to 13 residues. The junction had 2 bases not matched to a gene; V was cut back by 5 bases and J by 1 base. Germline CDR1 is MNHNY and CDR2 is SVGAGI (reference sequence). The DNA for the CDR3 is TGTGCCAGCAGTAGGGACAGATCCTACGAGCAGTACTTC. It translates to CASSRDRSYEQYF.

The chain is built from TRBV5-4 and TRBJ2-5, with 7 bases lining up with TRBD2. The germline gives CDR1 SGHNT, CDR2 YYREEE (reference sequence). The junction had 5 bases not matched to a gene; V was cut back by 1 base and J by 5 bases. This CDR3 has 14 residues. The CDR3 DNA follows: TGTGCCAGCAGCTTGTGGGGGGGTATGGAGACCCAGTACTTC. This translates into CASSLWGGMETQYF.

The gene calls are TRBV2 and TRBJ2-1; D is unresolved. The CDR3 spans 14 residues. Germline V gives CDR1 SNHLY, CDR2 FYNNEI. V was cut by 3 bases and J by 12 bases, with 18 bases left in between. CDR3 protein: CASSDRRELVPQFF. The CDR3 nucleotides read TGTGCCAGCAGTGACCGACGAGAGCTAGTACCGCAGTTCTTC.

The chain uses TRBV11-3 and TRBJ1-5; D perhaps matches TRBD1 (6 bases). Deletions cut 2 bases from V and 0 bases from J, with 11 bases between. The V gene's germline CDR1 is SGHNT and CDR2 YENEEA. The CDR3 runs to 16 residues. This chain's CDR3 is CASSLSDRLSNQPQHF. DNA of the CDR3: TGTGCCAGCAGCTTAAGCGACAGGCTTAGCAATCAGCCCCAGCATTTT.